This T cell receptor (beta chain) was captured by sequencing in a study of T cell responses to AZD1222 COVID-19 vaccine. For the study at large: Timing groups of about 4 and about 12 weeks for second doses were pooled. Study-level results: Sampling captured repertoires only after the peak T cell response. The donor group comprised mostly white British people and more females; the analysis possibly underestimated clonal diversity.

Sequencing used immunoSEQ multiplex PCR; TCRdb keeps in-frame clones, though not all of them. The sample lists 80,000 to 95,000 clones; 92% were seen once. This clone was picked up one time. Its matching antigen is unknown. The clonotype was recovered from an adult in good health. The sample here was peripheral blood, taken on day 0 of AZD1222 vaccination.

CDR3 residues: CASSTIGVNTEAFF. The CDR3 coding sequence is TGTGCCAGTAGCACCATAGGGGTGAACACTGAAGCTTTCTTT. The V gene is TRBV19, the J gene TRBJ1-1; TRBD1 might be the D (5 bases). Germline V gene lookup returns CDR1 LNHDA and CDR2 SQIVND (reference sequence). The V end was cut by 6 bases, the J end by 0 bases, with 11 bases between. The CDR3 spans 14 residues. Full variable domain (missing parts from reference TRBV19 and TRBJ1-1): DGGITQSPKYLFRKEGQNVTLSCEQNLNHDAMYWYRQDPGQGLRLIYYSQIVNDFQKGDIAEGYSVSREKKESFPLTVTSAQKNPTAFYLCASSTIGVNTEAFFGQGTRLTVV.